The source of this TCR beta chain is a study of CD8 T cells in Susac syndrome. The junction had 5 bases not matched to a gene; V was cut back by 3 bases and J by 2 bases. CDR3 length equals 15 residues. Germline V gives CDR1 SGHNT, CDR2 YYREEE (reference sequence). Random hexamers served to reverse transcribe roughly 0.45 to 1 ug RNA. TCRdb fed the immunoSEQ multiplex PCR reads into MiXCR, producing one record per CDR3 protein. The data hold roughly 150,000 distinct CDR3 sequences, with 95% observed a single time. This chain connects TRBV5-4 to TRBJ2-7, with 10 positions matching TRBD2. The receptor's source is a human donor with Susac syndrome. The sequencing sample was made of CD4+ T cells from PBMCs. The CDR3 DNA sequence: TGTGCCAGCAGCTCTATGAGCGGGGGGGCCTACGAGCAGTACTTC. Translating it yields CASSSMSGGAYEQYF. Based on the CDR3 plus reference TRBV5-4 and TRBJ2-7, the full variable domain is ETGVTQSPTHLIKTRGQQVTLRCSSQSGHNTVSWYQQALGQGPQFIFQYYREEENGRGNFPPRFSGLQFPNYSSELNVNALELDDSALYLCASSSMSGGAYEQYFGPGTRLTVT.